This T cell receptor beta chain originates from a study of blood T cell repertoires in COVID-19. Study-wide background: Material from acute and convalescent COVID-19 was sourced from the United States, Italy and Spain. From T cells, B-cell-depleted T cells, or PBMCs came the material, which was cDNA or gDNA.

In the original analysis: How many nucleated cells were present was estimated from reference gene primer amplification. Sequencing used immunoSEQ multiplex PCR; TCRdb keeps in-frame clones, though not all of them. The V and J calls and clone size were taken over from that table, and D and trimming were inferred from the DNA. The top ten hold 4.6% of the sample, which has some 120,000 clones, roughly nine tenths seen once. Enrolment of Seattle patients took place during active infection, and they were followed longitudinally. Germline CDR1 is MDHEN and CDR2 is SYDVKM. The ends were cut back, 8 bases at V and 4 bases at J, with 20 bases in the middle. The CDR3 length is 15 residues.

This clonotype originated in a man between 60 and 75 years old with COVID-19, enrolled during active disease. The sequenced sample consisted of peripheral blood. V is TRBV28 and J is TRBJ2-5, with D perhaps matching TRBD1 (6 bases). The CDR3 spells CASADQGTGRETQYF. The DNA for the CDR3 is TGTGCCAGCGCCGATCAAGGTACAGGGAGAGAGACCCAGTACTTC.